A selection of T cell receptor beta chains follows, all from one sample in a study of T cells in Graves' hyperthyroidism and ophthalmopathy. In TCRdb, the multiplex PCR reads were re-called with MiXCR into one record per CDR3 protein. The sample lists 540,000 or so distinct CDR3 sequences, around 45% occurring once. Material: peripheral blood or thyroid tissue (not recorded which). Receptor source: an adult woman with Graves' disease, either hyperthyroidism or ophthalmopathy (not recorded which). Both conserved end residues are part of each CDR3. Clone size appears in some rows only: once, few, many, or a class for an expanded clone.

cdr3_aa: CASSQRTGLGELFF; j_call: TRBJ2-2; clone_size: NA; v_call: TRBV7-4
cdr3_aa: CASSGPLRGTEAFF; j_call: TRBJ1-1; clone_size: many; v_call: TRBV4-1
cdr3_aa: CASSISRSGVHGYTF; j_call: TRBJ1-2; clone_size: many; v_call: TRBV5-1
cdr3_aa: CASSFDGELFF; j_call: TRBJ2-2; clone_size: NA; v_call: TRBV7-9
cdr3_aa: CSASNREGYGYTF; j_call: TRBJ1-2; clone_size: many; v_call: TRBV20-1
cdr3_aa: CASSWGTGDVEQYF; j_call: TRBJ2-7; clone_size: many; v_call: TRBV5-1
cdr3_aa: CASTRGRLRTGELFF; j_call: TRBJ2-2; clone_size: NA; v_call: TRBV28
cdr3_aa: CATSDSQGVAYEQYF; j_call: TRBJ2-7; clone_size: NA; v_call: TRBV24-1
cdr3_aa: CATSRATGNTGELFF; j_call: TRBJ2-2; clone_size: many; v_call: TRBV15
cdr3_aa: CASSAQVGGANVLTF; j_call: TRBJ2-6; clone_size: NA; v_call: TRBV19
cdr3_aa: CASSRTKEISGYTF; j_call: TRBJ1-2; clone_size: many; v_call: TRBV5-5
cdr3_aa: CASSLAGVDYGYTF; j_call: TRBJ1-2; clone_size: NA; v_call: TRBV12-3/TRBV12-4
cdr3_aa: CASSAIRDNEQFF; j_call: TRBJ2-1; clone_size: once; v_call: TRBV9
cdr3_aa: CASSRGLRTGELFF; j_call: TRBJ2-2; clone_size: many; v_call: TRBV7-2
cdr3_aa: CSVEISGYYEQYF; j_call: TRBJ2-7; clone_size: many; v_call: TRBV29-1
cdr3_aa: CSAGGGGMNTEAFF; j_call: TRBJ1-1; clone_size: NA; v_call: TRBV20-1
cdr3_aa: CSARDHGGVPSPLHF; j_call: TRBJ1-6; clone_size: many; v_call: TRBV20-1
cdr3_aa: CAISEDRGTGETQYF; j_call: TRBJ2-5; clone_size: NA; v_call: TRBV10-3
cdr3_aa: CASSVSMGGAGNTIYF; j_call: TRBJ1-3; clone_size: many; v_call: TRBV7-9
cdr3_aa: CASSKGWETQYF; j_call: TRBJ2-5; clone_size: NA; v_call: TRBV7-2
cdr3_aa: CASSSAGGSGGYTF; j_call: TRBJ1-2; clone_size: NA; v_call: TRBV12-3/TRBV12-4
cdr3_aa: CASSFDRLGNSPLHF; j_call: TRBJ1-6; clone_size: NA; v_call: TRBV25-1
cdr3_aa: CASSAPGAVTEAFF; j_call: TRBJ1-1; clone_size: many; v_call: TRBV6-1
cdr3_aa: CASSLGEGGTEAFF; j_call: TRBJ1-1; clone_size: few; v_call: TRBV5-4
cdr3_aa: CSANQGGTRGETQYF; j_call: TRBJ2-5; clone_size: NA; v_call: TRBV20-1
cdr3_aa: CASSPRRGVKQYF; j_call: TRBJ2-7; clone_size: NA; v_call: TRBV7-2
cdr3_aa: CASSLERETEAFF; j_call: TRBJ1-1; clone_size: many; v_call: TRBV7-9
cdr3_aa: CAISGSTGELFF; j_call: TRBJ2-2; clone_size: many; v_call: TRBV10-3
cdr3_aa: CASSPRGLGTGELFF; j_call: TRBJ2-2; clone_size: NA; v_call: TRBV2
cdr3_aa: CASSLQGAGETQYF; j_call: TRBJ2-5; clone_size: few; v_call: TRBV7-9
cdr3_aa: CASSSMTGYEQYF; j_call: TRBJ2-7; clone_size: many; v_call: TRBV7-2
cdr3_aa: CASKEAGSAGTQYF; j_call: TRBJ2-5; clone_size: once; v_call: TRBV7-9
cdr3_aa: CASSLPRQGYGNTIYF; j_call: TRBJ1-3; clone_size: few; v_call: TRBV7-9
cdr3_aa: CASSPNRQGYEKLFF; j_call: TRBJ1-4; clone_size: NA; v_call: TRBV2
cdr3_aa: CAWSVRWGETQYF; j_call: TRBJ2-5; clone_size: NA; v_call: TRBV30
cdr3_aa: CASSQVAGVGTGELFF; j_call: TRBJ2-2; clone_size: NA; v_call: TRBV3-1
cdr3_aa: CASSLRPSGMQETQYF; j_call: TRBJ2-5; clone_size: NA; v_call: TRBV7-6
cdr3_aa: CATSSSSDTANTQYF; j_call: TRBJ2-3; clone_size: NA; v_call: TRBV15
cdr3_aa: CASSIQSGASETQYF; j_call: TRBJ2-5; clone_size: many; v_call: TRBV12-3/TRBV12-4
cdr3_aa: CASSLTSANSYNEQFF; j_call: TRBJ2-1; clone_size: NA; v_call: TRBV7-3